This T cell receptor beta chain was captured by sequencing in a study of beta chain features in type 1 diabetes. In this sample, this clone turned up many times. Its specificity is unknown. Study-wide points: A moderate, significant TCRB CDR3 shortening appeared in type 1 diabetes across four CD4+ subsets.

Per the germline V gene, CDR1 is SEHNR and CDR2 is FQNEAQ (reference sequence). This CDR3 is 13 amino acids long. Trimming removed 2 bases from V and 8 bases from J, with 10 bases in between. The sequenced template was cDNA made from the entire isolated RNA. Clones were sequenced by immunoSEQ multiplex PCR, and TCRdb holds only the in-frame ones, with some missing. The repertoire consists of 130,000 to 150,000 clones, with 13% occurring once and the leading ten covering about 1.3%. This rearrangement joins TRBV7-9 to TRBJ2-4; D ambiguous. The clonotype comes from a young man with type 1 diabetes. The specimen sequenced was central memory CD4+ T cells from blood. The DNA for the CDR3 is TGTGCCAGCAGCTTAACATCGGACGACATTCAGTACTTC. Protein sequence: CASSLTSDDIQYF.